A single T cell receptor (beta chain) is shown here with its context. This record belongs to a study of blood T cell repertoires in COVID-19. The CDR3 sequence is 15 residues long. With V trimmed by 7 bases and J by 0 bases, 6 bases remained unmatched. Germline CDR1 is LNHDA and CDR2 is SQIVND (reference sequence). The table came from immunoSEQ multiplex PCR; TCRdb's copy has only in-frame clones and leaves some out. This table has roughly 250,000 clones, approximately 91% appearing once. The study assigned cohorts using participant-reported clinical history. The source material was PBMCs or T cells enriched from blood (not recorded which). The J gene is TRBJ1-5, the V gene TRBV19; 7 bases map to TRBD1. The clonotype comes from a woman aged 40 to 55 with acute COVID-19. The CDR3 is CASNDRAHSNQPQHF. The CDR3 coding sequence is TGTGCCAGTAACGACAGGGCCCATAGCAATCAGCCCCAGCATTTT.